One and the same sample provided the 5 T cell receptor beta chains below, sequenced in a study of T-cell reconstitution after alpha-beta-depleted transplantation in children. Unique molecular identifiers were used in preparing the TCRbeta library. MiXCR was run by TCRdb on the PCR reads, yielding one entry per CDR3 protein. The table includes about 500,000 distinct CDR3 sequences, over 25% detected once. The material sequenced was PBMCs from the stem cell graft donor, taken from the stem cell graft. These receptors were taken from a human donor who donated a stem cell graft to a child with aplastic anemia.

The CDR3 here is CASSYRTHNEQFF. The CDR3 bases are TGTGCCAGCAGTTACAGGACGCACAATGAGCAGTTCTTC. The chain employs TRBV6-5 and TRBJ2-1; D is undetermined. The CDR3 spans 13 residues. V was clipped by 2 bases and J by 5 bases, with 7 bases between them. Germline loops: CDR1 MNHEY, CDR2 SVGAGI.

In this sample, this clonotype turned up a few times. The V call is TRBV6-5, the J call TRBJ1-1; D is ambiguous. The ends were cut back, 5 bases at V and 10 bases at J, with 11 bases in the middle. CDR1 and CDR2 from the germline V gene are MNHEY and SVGAGI. The CDR3 runs to 11 residues. CDR3: CASSSDHGAFF. CDR3 bases: TGTGCCAGCAGTAGCGACCACGGAGCTTTCTTT.

This clonotype was detected a few times. The gene calls are TRBV9 and TRBJ1-2, with D possibly TRBD1 on 5 matching bases. The CDR3 contains 12 residues. CDR1 is SGDLS, CDR2 YYNGEE, per germline. V lost 4 bases to trimming and J lost 3 bases, with 7 bases between them. CDR3 protein: CASSKTDYGYTF. Written as DNA, the CDR3 is TGTGCCAGCAGCAAGACAGACTATGGCTACACCTTC.

In this sample, this clonotype turned up a few times. The chain recombines TRBV5-5 with TRBJ1-3; D not certain. The germline CDR1 and CDR2 sequences are SGHKS and YYEKEE (reference sequence). This CDR3 has 15 residues. Trimming left V 0 bases short and J 9 bases short, with 16 bases between. CDR3 DNA: TGTGCCAGCAGCTTGGGAGATTATGACTCCAGCACCATATATTTT. Translation: CASSLGDYDSSTIYF. The full variable domain, rest sourced from reference TRBV5-5 and TRBJ1-3, is DAGVTQSPTHLIKTRGQQVTLRCSPISGHKSVSWYQQVLGQGPQFIFQYYEKEERGRGNFPDRFSARQFPNYSSELNVNALLLGDSALYLCASSLGDYDSSTIYFGEGSWLTVV.

This clonotype was picked up one time. The chain has TRBV7-6 and TRBJ2-5, with 7 positions matching TRBD1. There are 15 residues in the CDR3. Germline V gene data show CDR1 as SGHVS and CDR2 as FNYEAQ. Trimming at V came to 5 bases and at J to 5 bases, leaving 11 bases not matched to a gene. In DNA, the CDR3 is TGTGCCAGCAGCCCACAGGGGCTGCCAAGGGAGACCCAGTACTTC. Translation gives CASSPQGLPRETQYF.